Sequencing of this T cell receptor (beta chain) was carried out in a study of Ad26.COV2.S vaccination and SARS-CoV-2 variants. Study in general: A COV1001 Ad26.COV2.S trial-arm participant provided the sample.

The CDR3 contains 17 residues. Germline lookup yields CDR1 SNHLY and CDR2 FYNNEI. The V and J ends lost 2 bases and 0 bases respectively, with 11 bases between them. Whole-study results and caveats: Vaccinees reportedly had broad spike-specific CD8+ and CD4+ T cell responses. Among vaccine recipients, spike-specific TCR breadth exceeded that of placebo recipients.

Method: immunoSEQ multiplex PCR; TCRdb's copy keeps in-frame clones and lacks some. The sample carries about 350,000 clones, around 83% recorded once. For this clone: As yet, its antigen is unknown.

Treatment specified: roughly 19 received Ad26.COV2.S at low or high dose, single or two shots; roughly 5 received placebo; per-sample allocation not given. Day 63 following the first vaccine or placebo injection was when the samples were taken. Donor was an adult aged 18-55 years in Boston. This clonotype originated in a person between 18 and 60 years old who received the Ad26.COV2.S COVID-19 vaccine or a placebo. The source material was peripheral blood, sampled in a trial of Ad26.COV2.S vaccine versus placebo. The rearrangement links TRBV2 to TRBJ1-6; D unresolved. The CDR3, as DNA: TGTGCCAGCAGTGAAAGTCGGGCGAGCTCCTATAATTCACCCCTCCACTTT. Its protein is CASSESRASSYNSPLHF.